The 4 T cell receptor beta chains below were found in one sample sequenced in a study of blood T cell repertoires in COVID-19. Assay: immunoSEQ multiplex PCR; the TCRdb copy retains only in-frame clones and omits some. The sample yields 50,000 to 60,000 clones, roughly four fifths seen once. The sequenced material came from peripheral blood. All receptors come from a human donor in a cohort sampled during active or convalescent COVID-19.

The chain carries TRBV19 and TRBJ2-1; D not resolved. The CDR3 consists of 15 residues. Germline assignment: CDR1 LNHDA and CDR2 SQIVND (reference sequence). V was clipped by 0 bases and J by 5 bases, with 11 bases between them. DNA for the CDR3: TGTGCCAGTAGTATAGACGCTAGAAAGGACAATGAGCAGTTCTTC. This sequence encodes CASSIDARKDNEQFF.

The chain combines TRBV29-1 with TRBJ1-2; D is undetermined. V was clipped by 5 bases and J by 2 bases, with 12 bases between them. CDR3 length equals 13 residues. From germline, CDR1 is SQVTM and CDR2 ANQGSEA. The CDR3 nucleotides are TGCAGCGTTCGACTTACTCCCAACTATGGCTACACCTTC. Amino acids: CSVRLTPNYGYTF.

The CDR3 DNA sequence: TGTGCCAGTAGTATACCTGGCGGCTACACCTTC. It translates to CASSIPGGYTF. J is TRBJ1-2 and V is TRBV19; D call uncertain. The CDR3 consists of 11 residues. The V and J ends lost 2 bases and 8 bases respectively, with 6 bases between them. Germline CDR1 is LNHDA and CDR2 is SQIVND (reference sequence).

The CDR3 coding sequence is TGCGCCAGCAGCCAAGGGGCTAGCCTCGGGACAGAGAACACCGGGGAGCTGTTTTTT. Encoded protein: CASSQGASLGTENTGELFF. This chain uses TRBV4-1 with TRBJ2-2, with 7 bases that match TRBD1. CDR3 length: 19 amino acids. Trimming took 1 base from V and 1 from J; bases not matched to a gene: 12. The germline gives CDR1 MGHRA, CDR2 YSYEKL.